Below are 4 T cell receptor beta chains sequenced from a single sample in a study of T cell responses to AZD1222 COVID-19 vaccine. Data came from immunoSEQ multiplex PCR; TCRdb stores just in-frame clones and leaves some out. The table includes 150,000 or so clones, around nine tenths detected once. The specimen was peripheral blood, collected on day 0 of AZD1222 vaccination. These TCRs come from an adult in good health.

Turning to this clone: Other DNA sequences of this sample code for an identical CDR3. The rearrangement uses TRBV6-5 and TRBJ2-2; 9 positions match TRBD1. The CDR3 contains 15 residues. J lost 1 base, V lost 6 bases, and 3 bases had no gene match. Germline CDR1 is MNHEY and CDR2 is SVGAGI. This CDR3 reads CASSRGQGNTGELFF. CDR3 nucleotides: TGTGCCAGCAGCCGGGGACAGGGGAACACCGGGGAGCTGTTTTTT.

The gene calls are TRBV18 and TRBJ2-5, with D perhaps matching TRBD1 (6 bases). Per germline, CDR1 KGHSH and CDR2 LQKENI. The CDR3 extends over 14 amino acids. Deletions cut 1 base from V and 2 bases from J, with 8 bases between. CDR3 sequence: CASSPRTAQETQYF. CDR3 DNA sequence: TGTGCCAGCTCACCACGGACAGCACAAGAGACCCAGTACTTC.

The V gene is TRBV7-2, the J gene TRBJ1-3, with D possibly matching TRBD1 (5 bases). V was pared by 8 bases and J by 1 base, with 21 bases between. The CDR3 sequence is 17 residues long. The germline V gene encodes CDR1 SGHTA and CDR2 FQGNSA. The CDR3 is CASAYPPGQRSGNTIYF. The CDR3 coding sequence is TGTGCCAGCGCCTACCCCCCAGGGCAGAGGTCTGGAAACACCATATATTTT. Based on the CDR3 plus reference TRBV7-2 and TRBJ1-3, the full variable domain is GAGVSQSPSNKVTEKGKDVELRCDPISGHTALYWYRQSLGQGLEFLIYFQGNSAPDKSGLPSDRFSAERTGGSVSTLTIQRTQQEDSAVYLCASAYPPGQRSGNTIYFGEGSWLTVV.

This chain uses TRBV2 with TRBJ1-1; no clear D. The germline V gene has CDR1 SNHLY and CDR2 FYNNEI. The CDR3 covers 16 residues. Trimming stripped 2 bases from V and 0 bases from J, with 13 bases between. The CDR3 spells CASSELSVGLNTEAFF. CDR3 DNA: TGTGCCAGCAGTGAACTCTCGGTAGGGCTGAACACTGAAGCTTTCTTT.